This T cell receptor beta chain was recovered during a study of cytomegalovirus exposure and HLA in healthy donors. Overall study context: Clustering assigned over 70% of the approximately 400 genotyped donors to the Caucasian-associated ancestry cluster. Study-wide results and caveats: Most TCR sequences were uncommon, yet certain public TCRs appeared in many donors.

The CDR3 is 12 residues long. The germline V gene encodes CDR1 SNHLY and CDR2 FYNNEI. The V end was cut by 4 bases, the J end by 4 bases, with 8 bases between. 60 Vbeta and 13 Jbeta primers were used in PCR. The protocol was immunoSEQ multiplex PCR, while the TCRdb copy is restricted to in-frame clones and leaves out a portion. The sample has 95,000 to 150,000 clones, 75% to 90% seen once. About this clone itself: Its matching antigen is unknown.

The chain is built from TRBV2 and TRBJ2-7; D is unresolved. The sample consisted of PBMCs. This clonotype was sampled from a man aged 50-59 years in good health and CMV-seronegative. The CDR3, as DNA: TGTGCCAGCAGTGTTTACGGTTACGAGCAGTACTTC. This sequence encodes CASSVYGYEQYF. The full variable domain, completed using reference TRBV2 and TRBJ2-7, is EPEVTQTPSHQVTQMGQEVILRCVPISNHLYFYWYRQILGQKVEFLVSFYNNEISEKSEIFDDQFSVERPDGSNFTLKIRSTKLEDSAMYFCASSVYGYEQYFGPGTRLTVT.